The 16 T cell receptor beta chains presented below share a single source sample, sequenced in a study of neurological immune-mediated disorders. TCRdb reanalysed the 5' RACE reads using MiXCR and keeps one entry per CDR3 protein. The sample holds 46,000 or so distinct CDR3 sequences, around 4.5% seen once. The specimen sequenced was PBMCs. The receptors originated from a woman aged 60-75 years with multiple sclerosis.

This clonotype has ten or more counts. The CDR3 DNA follows: TGTGCCATCAGTGGGCAGATTAATGAAAAACTGTTTTTT. It specifies CAISGQINEKLFF. This chain connects TRBV10-3 to TRBJ1-4, with D unresolved. CDR3 length equals 13 residues. Germline CDR1 ENHRY, CDR2 SYGVKD. V dropped 4 bases and J dropped 4 bases, with 7 bases sitting between them.

This clonotype was found many times. The V gene is TRBV5-6, the J gene TRBJ2-7; D gene unclear. The ends were cut back, 0 bases at V and 2 bases at J, with 18 bases in the middle. This CDR3 is 17 amino acids long. Germline V gene sequence: CDR1 SGHDT, CDR2 YYEEEE. The CDR3 DNA is TGTGCCAGCAGCTTGGCCTTTGATAAATGGCGTACCTACGAGCAGTACTTC. Translating it yields CASSLAFDKWRTYEQYF.

In this sample, this clonotype turned up many times. This chain uses TRBV5-1 with TRBJ2-1; TRBD1 aligns across 10 bases. The J segment lost 4 bases and the V segment lost 4 bases, leaving 8 bases of the junction unmatched. The CDR3 covers 16 residues. The germline CDR1 and CDR2 sequences are SGHRS and YFSETQ. The CDR3 sequence: CASSIAPGQGYNEQFF. The DNA of the CDR3 is TGCGCCAGCAGCATTGCACCGGGACAGGGGTACAATGAGCAGTTCTTC. Looking up the rest from reference TRBV5-1 and TRBJ2-1 gives the full variable domain: KAGVTQTPRYLIKTRGQQVTLSCSPISGHRSVSWYQQTPGQGLQFLFEYFSETQRNKGNFPGRFSGRQFSNSRSEMNVSTLELGDSALYLCASSIAPGQGYNEQFFGPGTRLTVL.

This clonotype was observed once. This chain uses TRBV20-1 with TRBJ1-2; unclear D gene. Germline lookup yields CDR1 DFQATT and CDR2 SNEGSKA (reference sequence). The CDR3 is made up of 11 amino acids. V lost 5 bases to trimming and J lost 1 base, with 5 bases between them. CDR3 sequence reads: CSAQSNYGYTF. CDR3 DNA: TGCAGTGCTCAGAGTAACTATGGCTACACCTTC.

The sample holds many counts of this clonotype. The rearrangement links TRBV3-1 to TRBJ2-1; 11 nucleotides align to TRBD2. The CDR3 totals 16 residues. CDR1 is LGHDT, CDR2 YNNKEL, per germline (reference sequence). Losses at the gene ends were 2 bases for V and 5 bases for J; bases not matched to a gene: 5. CDR3 nucleotide sequence: TGTGCCAGCAGCCAATTACTAGCGGGAGCACACAATGAGCAGTTCTTC. It yields the protein CASSQLLAGAHNEQFF.

This clonotype showed up many times. The CDR3 loop reads CASSSPGAAYNEQFF. DNA of the CDR3: TGCGCCAGCAGCTCTCCGGGAGCCGCCTACAATGAGCAGTTCTTC. The chain employs TRBV4-3 and TRBJ2-1, with D possibly being TRBD2 (6 bases). CDR1 and CDR2 from the germline V gene are LGHNA and YSLEER. V lost 5 bases, J lost 2 bases, and 13 bases lay in between. The CDR3 loop spans 15 amino acids.

This clonotype has a count of ten or more. V gene TRBV12-3 or TRBV12-4 combines with J gene TRBJ2-3, with a weak D call TRBD2 (6 bases). This CDR3 contains 14 residues. Trimming took off 6 bases at V and 4 bases at J, with 14 bases between the two ends. The CDR3 nucleotides read TGTGCCAGCAGGGCCCCACTAGCTGCAGATACGCAGTATTTT. This sequence encodes CASRAPLAADTQYF.

This clonotype was seen many times. This chain joins TRBV5-1 and TRBJ2-3; D gene unclear. The CDR3 has 14 amino acids. Trimming cost V 5 bases and J 3 bases, with 13 bases left between them. Germline V gives CDR1 SGHRS, CDR2 YFSETQ. The CDR3: CASRMSSSTDTQYF. CDR3 sequence (DNA): TGCGCCAGCAGGATGTCTAGTTCGACAGATACGCAGTATTTT.

This clonotype has ten or more counts. The rearrangement joins TRBV9 to TRBJ1-2; no clear D gene. The length of the CDR3 is 14 residues. Looked up from germline, CDR1 is SGDLS and CDR2 is YYNGEE. V was cut by 0 bases and J by 0 bases, with 6 bases left in between. The CDR3 protein is CASSVARSNYGYTF. DNA for the CDR3: TGTGCCAGCAGCGTAGCCCGATCTAACTATGGCTACACCTTC.

This clonotype was detected only a few times. This CDR3 is CASSLGWQGSEKLFF. CDR3 DNA: TGTGCCAGCAGCTTAGGATGGCAGGGAAGTGAAAAACTGTTTTTT. The chain uses TRBV7-9 and TRBJ1-4, with D possibly TRBD1 on 5 matching bases. The CDR3 runs 15 residues. Germline assignment: CDR1 SEHNR and CDR2 FQNEAQ (reference sequence). The V gene lost 1 base and the J gene lost 7 bases, with 13 bases spanning the gap.

This chain links TRBV5-1 with TRBJ2-1; TRBD2 matches 12 bases. V lost 4 bases and J lost 8; bases outside the gene matches: 4. This CDR3 has 14 amino acids. The V gene's germline CDR1 is SGHRS and CDR2 YFSETQ. This CDR3 is CASSPSGGADEQFF. Here the CDR3 DNA reads TGCGCCAGCAGCCCTAGCGGGGGGGCAGATGAGCAGTTCTTC. The full variable domain, with the rest looked up from reference TRBV5-1 and TRBJ2-1, is KAGVTQTPRYLIKTRGQQVTLSCSPISGHRSVSWYQQTPGQGLQFLFEYFSETQRNKGNFPGRFSGRQFSNSRSEMNVSTLELGDSALYLCASSPSGGADEQFFGPGTRLTVL.

The chain employs TRBV2 and TRBJ2-1; 8 bases align to TRBD2. The CDR3 loop spans 14 amino acids. V was pared by 10 bases and J by 7 bases, with 12 bases of the junction left unmatched. Germline assignment: CDR1 SNHLY and CDR2 FYNNEI. CDR3 protein: CATSGGRALNEQFF. The CDR3 coding sequence is TGTGCCACCTCGGGAGGGAGGGCCTTAAATGAGCAGTTCTTC.

Many counts were recorded for this clonotype. The chain links TRBV5-1 to TRBJ1-1; perhaps TRBD1 as D (5 bases). Trimming pared 3 bases from V and 11 bases from J, leaving 20 bases between. Looked up from germline, CDR1 is SGHRS and CDR2 is YFSETQ. The length of the CDR3 is 14 residues. The CDR3, as DNA: TGCGCCAGCAGCTGGGACCCCGCGGGGTTTGAGGCTTTCTTT. Translated, it gives CASSWDPAGFEAFF.

This clonotype was counted only a few times. The rearrangement uses TRBV4-1 and TRBJ2-1; D is ambiguous. The V end was cut by 6 bases, the J end by 12 bases, with 21 bases between. The CDR3 is 14 amino acids. Germline V CDR1 and CDR2: MGHRA, YSYEKL. In DNA form, the CDR3 reads TGCGCCAGCAGTCGCCCGGGCGGAACCCTTGGGCAGTTCTTC. It specifies CASSRPGGTLGQFF.

This clonotype was recorded at least ten times. The rearrangement links TRBV6-2 or TRBV6-3 to TRBJ2-5; TRBD1 agrees at 8 bases. V lost 7 bases and J lost 5; bases outside the gene matches: 3. Germline V lookup: CDR1 MNHEY, CDR2 SVGEGT. The CDR3 loop spans 12 amino acids. For the CDR3, the DNA is TGTGCCAGCACAGGGACAGGCGAGACCCAGTACTTC. It is translated as CASTGTGETQYF.

This clonotype was counted many times. The chain is built from TRBV20-1 and TRBJ2-1, with 14 nucleotides matching TRBD2. CDR1 is DFQATT and CDR2 is SNEGSKA in the germline V gene (reference sequence). Unmatched junction bases numbered 11, after V lost 3 bases and J lost 7 bases. CDR3 length: 17 amino acids. The CDR3 region has the DNA TGCAGTGCTAGCGGACTAGCGGGAGGCCCCTTATCGAATGAGCAGTTCTTC. Residues: CSASGLAGGPLSNEQFF.